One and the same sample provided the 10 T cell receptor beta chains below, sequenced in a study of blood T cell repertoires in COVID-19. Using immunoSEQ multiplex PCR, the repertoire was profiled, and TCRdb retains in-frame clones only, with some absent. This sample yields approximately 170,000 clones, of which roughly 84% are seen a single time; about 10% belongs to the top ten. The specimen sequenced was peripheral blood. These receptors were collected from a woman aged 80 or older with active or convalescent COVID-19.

The CDR3 loop reads CASSLSPTGRAGNQPQHF. In DNA form, the CDR3 reads TGTGCCAGCAGCTTAAGTCCCACAGGGAGGGCTGGCAATCAGCCCCAGCATTTT. The genes are TRBV7-6 and TRBJ1-5; a possible D gene is TRBD1 (6 bases). Germline V CDR1 and CDR2: SGHVS, FNYEAQ. This CDR3 is 18 amino acids long. The ends were cut back, 2 bases at V and 2 bases at J, with 19 bases in the middle.

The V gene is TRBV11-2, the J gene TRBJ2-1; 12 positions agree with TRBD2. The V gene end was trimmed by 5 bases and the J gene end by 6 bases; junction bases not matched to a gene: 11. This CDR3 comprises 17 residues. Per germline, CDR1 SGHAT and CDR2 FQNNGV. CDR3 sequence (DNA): TGTGCCAGCAGCCTGACCCAACTAGCGGGAGGAGGCAATGAGCAGTTCTTC. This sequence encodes CASSLTQLAGGGNEQFF.

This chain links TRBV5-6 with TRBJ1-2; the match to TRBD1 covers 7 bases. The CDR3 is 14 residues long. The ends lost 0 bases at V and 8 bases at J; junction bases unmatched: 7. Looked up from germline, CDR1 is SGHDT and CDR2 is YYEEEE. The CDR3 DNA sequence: TGTGCCAGCAGCTTGGGACAGGGAGTCGGCGGCTACACCTTC. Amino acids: CASSLGQGVGGYTF.

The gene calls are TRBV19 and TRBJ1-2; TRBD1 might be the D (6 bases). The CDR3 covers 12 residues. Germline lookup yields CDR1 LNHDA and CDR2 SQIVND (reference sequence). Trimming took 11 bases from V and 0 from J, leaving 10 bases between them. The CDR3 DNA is TGTGCCGCAGGGGTAGCTAACTATGGCTACACCTTC. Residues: CAAGVANYGYTF.

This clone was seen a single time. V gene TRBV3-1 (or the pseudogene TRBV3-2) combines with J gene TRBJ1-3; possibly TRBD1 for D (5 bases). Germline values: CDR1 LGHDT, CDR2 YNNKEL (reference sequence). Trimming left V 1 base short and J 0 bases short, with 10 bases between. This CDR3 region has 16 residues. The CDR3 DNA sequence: TGTGCCAGCAGCCAAGCCCGACAGAGCTCTGGAAACACCATATATTTT. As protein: CASSQARQSSGNTIYF.

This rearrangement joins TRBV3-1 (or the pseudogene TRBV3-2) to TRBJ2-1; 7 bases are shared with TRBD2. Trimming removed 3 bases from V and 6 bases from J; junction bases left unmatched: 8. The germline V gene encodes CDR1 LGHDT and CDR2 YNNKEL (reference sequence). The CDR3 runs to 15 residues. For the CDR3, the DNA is TGTGCCAGCAGCCAGAGCGGGATCTACCCCAATGAGCAGTTCTTC. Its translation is CASSQSGIYPNEQFF.

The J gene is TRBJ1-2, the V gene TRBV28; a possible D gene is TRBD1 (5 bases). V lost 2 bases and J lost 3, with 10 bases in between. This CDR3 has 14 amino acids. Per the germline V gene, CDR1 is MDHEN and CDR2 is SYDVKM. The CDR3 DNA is TGTGCCAGCAGTTTAAGTCAGGGTCACTATGGCTACACCTTC. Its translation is CASSLSQGHYGYTF.

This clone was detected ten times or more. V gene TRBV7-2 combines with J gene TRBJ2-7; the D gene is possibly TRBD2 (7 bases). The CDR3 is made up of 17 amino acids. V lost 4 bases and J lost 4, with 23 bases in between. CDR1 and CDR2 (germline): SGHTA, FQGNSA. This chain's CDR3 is CASSSQGGGGEPYEQYF. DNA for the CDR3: TGTGCCAGCAGCTCCCAGGGCGGCGGGGGCGAGCCTTACGAGCAGTACTTC.

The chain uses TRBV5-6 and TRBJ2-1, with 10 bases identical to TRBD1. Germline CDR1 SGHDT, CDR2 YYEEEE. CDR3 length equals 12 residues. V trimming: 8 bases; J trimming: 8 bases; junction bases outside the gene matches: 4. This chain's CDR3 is CARWTGGYEQFF. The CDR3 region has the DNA TGTGCCAGGTGGACAGGGGGTTATGAGCAGTTCTTC.

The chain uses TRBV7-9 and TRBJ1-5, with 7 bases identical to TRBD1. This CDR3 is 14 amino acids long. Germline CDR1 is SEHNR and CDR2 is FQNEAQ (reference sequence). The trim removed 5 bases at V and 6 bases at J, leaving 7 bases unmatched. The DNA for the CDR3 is TGTGCCAGCAGCCCCCTGACAGGGACTCAGCCCCAGCATTTT. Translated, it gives CASSPLTGTQPQHF.